The 28 T cell receptor beta chains below all came from one sample that was sequenced in a study of blood T cells in healthy people across ages. A second PCR of 7 to 11 cycles used a sample-barcoded 5' primer and a J-beta primer mix. TCRdb reanalysed the 5' RACE reads using MiXCR and keeps one entry per CDR3 protein. The sample consists of about 1.8 million distinct CDR3 sequences, roughly 50% of them appearing once. Sequencing was carried out using blood. These receptors all come from a woman in her 40s in good health.

The rearrangement links TRBV20-1 to TRBJ1-2, with D possibly TRBD1 on 6 matching bases. Germline loops: CDR1 DFQATT, CDR2 SNEGSKA (reference sequence). Trimming took 2 bases from V and 5 from J, leaving 18 bases between them. The CDR3 is made up of 15 amino acids. CDR3 bases: TGCAGTGCTAGAAGGGGACACGTTGAACTATATGGCTACACCTTC. Its translation: CSARRGHVELYGYTF.

This sequence joins TRBV28 and TRBJ2-4; possibly TRBD1 for D (6 bases). The J call may be in error: the DNA end matches TRBJ2-5 better. Germline CDR1 and CDR2: MDHEN and SYDVKM. CDR3 length equals 15 residues. CDR3 in DNA: TGTGCCAGCAGACTCATAGACAGGAAACAAGAGACCCAGTACTTC. Translating it yields CASRLIDRKQETQYF.

This chain joins TRBV20-1 and TRBJ2-4, with TRBD2 matching over 10 bases. V lost 4 bases to trimming and J lost 6 bases; unmatched junction nucleotides: 9. The germline gives CDR1 DFQATT, CDR2 SNEGSKA (reference sequence). The CDR3 totals 15 residues. The CDR3 protein is CSATERGGPLNIQYF. The CDR3 DNA reads as TGCAGTGCTACCGAGCGGGGGGGCCCCCTAAACATTCAGTACTTC.

The V gene is TRBV28, the J gene TRBJ1-2, with D tentatively TRBD1 (6 bases). This CDR3 has 14 amino acids. V was trimmed by 4 bases and J by 6 bases, leaving 15 bases between them. Germline CDR1 reads MDHEN; CDR2 reads SYDVKM. DNA for the CDR3: TGTGCCAGCAGTTGGGACAACCGAGATAATGGCTACACCTTC. The encoded protein is CASSWDNRDNGYTF.

The chain couples TRBV5-1 to TRBJ2-3; D possibly uses TRBD1 or TRBD2 (6 bases each). The CDR3 extends over 16 amino acids. The V gene lost 1 base and the J gene lost 3 bases, with 15 bases spanning the gap. CDR1 and CDR2 (germline): SGHRS, YFSETQ. The CDR3 is CASSLLLGGGTDTQYF. The DNA of the CDR3 is TGCGCCAGCAGCTTGTTATTAGGGGGAGGAACAGATACGCAGTATTTT. Full variable domain (rest looked up from reference TRBV5-1 and TRBJ2-3): KAGVTQTPRYLIKTRGQQVTLSCSPISGHRSVSWYQQTPGQGLQFLFEYFSETQRNKGNFPGRFSGRQFSNSRSEMNVSTLELGDSALYLCASSLLLGGGTDTQYFGPGTRLTVL.

This clonotype was seen a few times. CDR3 sequence (DNA): TGCGCCAGCAGCCAAGTTGGGATCAGACCAACAGATACGCAGTATTTT. Protein sequence: CASSQVGIRPTDTQYF. The rearrangement uses TRBV4-3 and TRBJ2-3; no reliable D call. Germline assignment: CDR1 LGHNA and CDR2 YSLEER. V was trimmed by 1 base and J by 3 bases, leaving 14 bases between them. The CDR3 contains 16 residues.

The V call is TRBV29-1, the J call TRBJ1-4; D gene unclear. The V gene's germline CDR1 is SQVTM and CDR2 ANQGSEA. The CDR3 runs to 12 residues. Trimming shortened V by 4 bases and J by 8 bases, and 11 bases separated the two germline ends. CDR3 sequence reads: CSVGTDTEKLFF. The CDR3 coding sequence is TGCAGCGTTGGAACAGATACCGAAAAACTGTTTTTT.

This chain links TRBV27 with TRBJ2-3; D not certain. The germline V gene encodes CDR1 MNHEY and CDR2 SMNVEV (reference sequence). The CDR3 covers 14 residues. Trimming took off 1 base at V and 4 bases at J, with 9 bases between the two ends. The CDR3 DNA is TGTGCCAGCAGTTTATTGGCTAGAGCAGATACGCAGTATTTT. This codes for CASSLLARADTQYF.

This chain joins TRBV20-1 and TRBJ2-7; TRBD2 matches 11 bases. The end of the DNA is better explained by TRBJ2-5, so the J call may be wrong. The CDR3 spans 14 residues. CDR1 and CDR2 (germline): DFQATT, SNEGSKA (reference sequence). The CDR3 here is CSTAVSGGVETQYF. The CDR3 DNA follows: TGCAGCACGGCCGTTAGCGGGGGGGTGGAGACCCAGTACTTC.

The J gene is TRBJ2-1, the V gene TRBV5-1; 8 bases fit TRBD1. V dropped 4 bases and J dropped 12; count of bases not matched to a gene: 15. Germline V lookup: CDR1 SGHRS, CDR2 YFSETQ. The CDR3 extends over 15 amino acids. The CDR3 DNA is TGCGCCAGCAGCCCCATACCGGGACAGGTAATAGGGCAGTTCTTC. Protein: CASSPIPGQVIGQFF.

V and J are TRBV4-3 and TRBJ2-5; D might be TRBD1 or TRBD2, each matching 6 bases. TRBJ2-1 matches the DNA end more closely, so the J call is doubtful. The CDR3 runs 17 residues. Germline V CDR1 and CDR2: LGHNA, YSLEER. The chain's CDR3 is CASSQDLGGLLQETQFF. DNA of the CDR3: TGCGCCAGCAGCCAAGATCTGGGGGGCCTTCTCCAAGAGACCCAGTTCTTC.

This clonotype came up a few times. V is TRBV7-3 and J is TRBJ2-1, with 14 nucleotides matching TRBD2. J gave up 9 bases and V 2 bases, and 6 bases lay outside the gene matches. The CDR3 is 16 residues long. Looked up from germline, CDR1 is SGHTA and CDR2 is FQGTGA. For the CDR3, the DNA is TGTGCCAGCAGCTTATTGACTAGCGGGGGGGCTTTTGAGCAGTTCTTC. This encodes CASSLLTSGGAFEQFF.

The chain uses TRBV12-3 or TRBV12-4 and TRBJ2-3; the match to TRBD2 covers 7 bases. Trimming removed 7 bases from V and 1 base from J; junction bases left unmatched: 8. This CDR3 has 15 residues. CDR3: CASNTAGVRTDTQYF. Written as DNA, the CDR3 is TGTGCCAGCAATACGGCGGGGGTCCGCACAGATACGCAGTATTTT.

The chain links TRBV9 to TRBJ2-5; tentatively, D is TRBD1 or TRBD2 (5 bases each). The germline V gene has CDR1 SGDLS and CDR2 YYNGEE. V lost 4 bases to trimming and J lost 4 bases, with 29 bases between them. The CDR3 runs 19 residues. The CDR3 region has the DNA TGTGCCAGCAGCCCGAGGGGAATGAGAGACGTCCCGTCAGGAGAGACCCAGTACTTC. Its translation is CASSPRGMRDVPSGETQYF.

This clonotype was seen only a few times. This chain connects TRBV4-3 to TRBJ2-7, with D possibly TRBD1 on 5 matching bases. Trimming pared 3 bases from V and 0 bases from J, leaving 9 bases between. This CDR3 is built from 14 residues. The germline V gene encodes CDR1 LGHNA and CDR2 YSLEER. Written as DNA, the CDR3 is TGCGCCAGCAGCCAGCACAGGTTCTCCTACGAGCAGTACTTC. This sequence encodes CASSQHRFSYEQYF.

The rearrangement links TRBV29-1 to TRBJ1-1; perhaps TRBD1 as D (5 bases). CDR1 and CDR2 from the germline V gene are SQVTM and ANQGSEA. Trimming stripped 7 bases from V and 6 bases from J, with 12 bases between. The CDR3 is made up of 11 amino acids. CDR3 coding DNA: TGCAGCGGCAGGGAGGGCGCTGAAGCTTTCTTT. Translated: CSGREGAEAFF.

The chain is built from TRBV19 and TRBJ1-4; D ambiguous. V was trimmed by 5 bases and J by 6 bases, leaving 7 bases between them. The CDR3 has 12 amino acids. Germline CDR1 and CDR2: LNHDA and SQIVND (reference sequence). The CDR3 loop is CASSSPDEKLFF. DNA for the CDR3: TGTGCCAGTAGTTCTCCAGATGAAAAACTGTTTTTT.

Only a few counts were recorded for this clonotype. The chain has TRBV4-2 and TRBJ2-3; D uncertain. Trimming removed 1 base at V and 2 bases at J, with 19 bases between. CDR1 LGHNA and CDR2 YNFKEQ come from the germline V gene. The CDR3 is made up of 18 amino acids. CDR3 nucleotides: TGTGCCAGCAGCCAAGGCTCTGGCCAGCGTATGAACACAGATACGCAGTATTTT. Translating it yields CASSQGSGQRMNTDTQYF.

This clonotype is a singleton in its sample. The CDR3 coding sequence is TGTGCCAGCAGGACCCTAGCGGACCAAGAGACCCAGTACTTC. Translated, it gives CASRTLADQETQYF. V gene TRBV28 combines with J gene TRBJ2-5; 7 positions agree with TRBD2. From germline, CDR1 is MDHEN and CDR2 SYDVKM. The CDR3 runs 14 residues. After removal of 6 bases from V and 0 bases from J, the junction contained 4 bases not matched to a gene. Variable domain in full (rest from reference TRBV28 and TRBJ2-5): DVKVTQSSRYLVKRTGEKVFLECVQDMDHENMFWYRQDPGLGLRLIYFSYDVKMKEKGDIPEGYSVSREKKERFSLILESASTNQTSMYLCASRTLADQETQYFGPGTRLLVL.

The V call is TRBV6-1, the J call TRBJ1-2, with 8 bases lining up with TRBD1. In germline, CDR1 is MNHNS, CDR2 SASEGT. The CDR3 totals 17 residues. After removal of 7 bases from V and 4 bases from J, the junction contained 17 bases not matched to a gene. The CDR3 here is CASTPGGNRGWVYGYTF. Here the CDR3 DNA reads TGTGCCAGCACCCCCGGAGGAAACAGGGGGTGGGTCTATGGCTACACCTTC.

The chain employs TRBV15 and TRBJ2-7; D is possibly TRBD1 or TRBD2 (5 bases each). The CDR3 contains 13 residues. The V gene's germline CDR1 is LNHNV and CDR2 YYDKDF (reference sequence). The V end lost 9 bases, the J end lost 7 bases, and 19 bases lay between the germline ends. The CDR3: CATGRTRAGEQYF. The CDR3 DNA sequence: TGTGCCACGGGACGAACGAGGGCTGGGGAGCAGTACTTC.

This sequence joins TRBV7-9 and TRBJ1-4; a weak D match, TRBD1 (5 bases). Trimming left V 5 bases short and J 3 bases short, with 13 bases between. Germline V gene sequence: CDR1 SEHNR, CDR2 FQNEAQ (reference sequence). The CDR3 runs 15 residues. CDR3 DNA sequence: TGTGCCAGCAGCAGAGCGGGGGGTGCTAATGAAAAACTGTTTTTT. Translating gives CASSRAGGANEKLFF.

This rearrangement joins TRBV20-1 to TRBJ2-3; possibly TRBD2 for D (5 bases). The V end was cut by 1 base, the J end by 7 bases, with 9 bases between. The CDR3 runs to 12 residues. Germline loops: CDR1 DFQATT, CDR2 SNEGSKA (reference sequence). The CDR3 spells CSARVGVNTQYF. In DNA, the CDR3 is TGCAGTGCTAGAGTCGGGGTGAATACGCAGTATTTT.

Only a few counts were recorded for this clonotype. The chain uses TRBV29-1 and TRBJ1-1; 7 bases line up with TRBD1. CDR1 SQVTM and CDR2 ANQGSEA come from the germline V gene. Trimming removed 5 bases from V and 5 bases from J; junction bases left unmatched: 5. CDR3 length equals 12 residues. CDR3: CSVLTGRTEAFF. The CDR3, as DNA: TGCAGCGTTTTGACAGGGAGGACTGAAGCTTTCTTT.

This chain connects TRBV18 to TRBJ2-5; the match to TRBD2 covers 14 bases. V dropped 3 bases and J dropped 7; count of bases not matched to a gene: 7. Per germline, CDR1 KGHSH and CDR2 LQKENI. The CDR3 consists of 16 residues. CDR3 loop: CASSPPGLAGVSTQYF. The DNA of the CDR3 is TGTGCCAGCTCACCTCCGGGACTAGCGGGGGTTTCGACCCAGTACTTC.

The V call is TRBV20-1, the J call TRBJ2-5; a weak D match, TRBD1 (5 bases). Germline lookup yields CDR1 DFQATT and CDR2 SNEGSKA (reference sequence). The CDR3 has 12 residues. The V gene lost 6 bases and the J gene lost 5 bases, with 13 bases spanning the gap. CDR3 DNA sequence: TGCAGTGCAAAAAAGGGGTGGGAGACCCAGTACTTC. This sequence encodes CSAKKGWETQYF.

V gene TRBV7-9 combines with J gene TRBJ2-7; no clear D. With 5 bases removed from V and 0 bases from J, the gap between germline ends came to 11 bases. Germline CDR1 and CDR2: SEHNR and FQNEAQ (reference sequence). This CDR3 comprises 14 residues. The CDR3 loop reads CASSPSSPSYEQYF. The CDR3 nucleotides read TGTGCCAGCAGCCCCAGCAGTCCCTCCTACGAGCAGTACTTC.

This clonotype was counted only a few times. The chain couples TRBV12-3 or TRBV12-4 to TRBJ2-2; 9 nucleotides match TRBD2. Unmatched junction bases numbered 2, after V lost 2 bases and J lost 4 bases. The CDR3 runs to 15 residues. CDR3 region: CASSLSGRSTGELFF. The CDR3 DNA reads TGTGCCAGCAGTTTAAGCGGGAGGTCCACCGGGGAGCTGTTTTTT.